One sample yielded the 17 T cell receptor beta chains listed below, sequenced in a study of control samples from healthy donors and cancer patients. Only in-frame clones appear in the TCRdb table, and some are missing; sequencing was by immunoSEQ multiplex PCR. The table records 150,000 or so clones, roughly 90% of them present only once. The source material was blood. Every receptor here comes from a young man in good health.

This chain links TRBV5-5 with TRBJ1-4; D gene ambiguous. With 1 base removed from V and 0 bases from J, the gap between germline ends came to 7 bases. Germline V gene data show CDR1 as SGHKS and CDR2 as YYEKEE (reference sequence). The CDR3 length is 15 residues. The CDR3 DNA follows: TGTGCCAGCAGCTTGAGAACAGCAACTAATGAAAAACTGTTTTTT. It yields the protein CASSLRTATNEKLFF.

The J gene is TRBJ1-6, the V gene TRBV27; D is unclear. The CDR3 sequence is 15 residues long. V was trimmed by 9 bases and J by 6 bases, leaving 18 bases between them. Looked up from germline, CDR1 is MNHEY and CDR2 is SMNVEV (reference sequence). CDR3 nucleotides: TGTGCCAGTTCGGAAACCCGTTCCCCTAATTCACCCCTCCACTTT. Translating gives CASSETRSPNSPLHF.

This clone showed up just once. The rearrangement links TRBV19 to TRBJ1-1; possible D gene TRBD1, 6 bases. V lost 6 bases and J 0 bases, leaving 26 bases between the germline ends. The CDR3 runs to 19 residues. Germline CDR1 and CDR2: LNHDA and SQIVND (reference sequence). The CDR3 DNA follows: TGTGCCAGTAGCCTAGGATTGACAGGAAGCCATAAAGTGAACACTGAAGCTTTCTTT. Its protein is CASSLGLTGSHKVNTEAFF.

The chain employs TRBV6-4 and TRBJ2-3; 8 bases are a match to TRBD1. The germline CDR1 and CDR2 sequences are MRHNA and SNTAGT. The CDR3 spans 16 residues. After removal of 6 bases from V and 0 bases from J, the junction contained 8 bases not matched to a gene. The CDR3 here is CASRRTGLTSTDTQYF. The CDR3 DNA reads TGTGCCAGCAGGAGGACAGGGCTAACTAGCACAGATACGCAGTATTTT.

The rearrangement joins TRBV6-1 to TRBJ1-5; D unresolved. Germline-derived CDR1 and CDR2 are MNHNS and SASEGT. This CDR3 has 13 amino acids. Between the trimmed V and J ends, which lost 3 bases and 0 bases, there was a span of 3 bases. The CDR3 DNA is TGTGCCAGCAGTGACAATAGCAATCAGCCCCAGCATTTT. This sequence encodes CASSDNSNQPQHF.

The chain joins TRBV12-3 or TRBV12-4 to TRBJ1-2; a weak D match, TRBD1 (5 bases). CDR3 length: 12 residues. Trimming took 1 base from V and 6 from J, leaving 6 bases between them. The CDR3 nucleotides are TGTGCCAGCAGTTTAGGACAGAATGGCTACACCTTC. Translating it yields CASSLGQNGYTF.

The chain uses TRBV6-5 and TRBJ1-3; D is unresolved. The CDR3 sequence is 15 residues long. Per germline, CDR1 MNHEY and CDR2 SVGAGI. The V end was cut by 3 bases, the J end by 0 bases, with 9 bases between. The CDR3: CASSYGRSSGNTIYF. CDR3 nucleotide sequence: TGTGCCAGCAGTTATGGTCGGAGCTCTGGAAACACCATATATTTT.

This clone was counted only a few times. The CDR3, as DNA: TGTGCCAGCAGCTCGGTGGACAATTCACCCCTCCACTTT. Its protein product is CASSSVDNSPLHF. This chain connects TRBV7-9 to TRBJ1-6; D is undetermined. The V and J ends lost 4 bases and 7 bases respectively, with 8 bases between them. The length of the CDR3 is 13 residues. Germline loops: CDR1 SEHNR, CDR2 FQNEAQ (reference sequence). Full variable domain (outside the CDR3, taken from reference TRBV7-9 and TRBJ1-6): DTGVSQNPRHKITKRGQNVTFRCDPISEHNRLYWYRQTLGQGPEFLTYFQNEAQLEKSRLLSDRFSAERPKGSFSTLEIQRTEQGDSAMYLCASSSVDNSPLHFGNGTRLTVT.

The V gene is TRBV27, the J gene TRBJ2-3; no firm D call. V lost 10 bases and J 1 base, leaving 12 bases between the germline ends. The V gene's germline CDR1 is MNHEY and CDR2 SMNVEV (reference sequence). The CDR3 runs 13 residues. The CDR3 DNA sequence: TGTGCCATCAGGAGTTATGGCACAGATACGCAGTATTTT. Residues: CAIRSYGTDTQYF.

The CDR3 is CASSGTGSHTF. The CDR3 DNA sequence: TGTGCCAGCAGTGGGACAGGGTCCCACACCTTC. The chain carries TRBV2 and TRBJ1-2; 8 bases map to TRBD1. This CDR3 is built from 11 residues. Germline values: CDR1 SNHLY, CDR2 FYNNEI. The V gene end was trimmed by 4 bases and the J gene end by 12 bases; junction bases not matched to a gene: 4.

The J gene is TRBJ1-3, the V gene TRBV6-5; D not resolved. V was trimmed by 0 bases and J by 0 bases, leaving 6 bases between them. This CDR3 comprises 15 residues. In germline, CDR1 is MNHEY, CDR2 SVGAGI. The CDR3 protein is CASSYSRISGNTIYF. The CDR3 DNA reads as TGTGCCAGCAGTTACTCGAGGATCTCTGGAAACACCATATATTTT.

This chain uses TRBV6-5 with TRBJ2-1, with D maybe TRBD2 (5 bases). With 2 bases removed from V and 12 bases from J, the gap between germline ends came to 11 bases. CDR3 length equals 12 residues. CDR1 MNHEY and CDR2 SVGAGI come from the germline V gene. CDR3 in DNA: TGTGCCAGCAGTTACGGACCCGGAGGGCAGTTCTTC. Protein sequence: CASSYGPGGQFF.

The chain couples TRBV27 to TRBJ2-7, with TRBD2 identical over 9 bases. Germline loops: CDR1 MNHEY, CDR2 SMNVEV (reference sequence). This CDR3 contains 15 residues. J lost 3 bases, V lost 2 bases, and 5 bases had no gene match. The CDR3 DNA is TGTGCCAGCAGTTTAAGGCAGCGGGGGGACTACGAGCAGTACTTC. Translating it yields CASSLRQRGDYEQYF.

CDR3 in DNA: TGTGCCAGCAGCCCGCCGCCGTTCTTC. Its translation is CASSPPPFF. This chain links TRBV9 with TRBJ2-1; D ambiguous. The CDR3 is 9 amino acids. Germline V gene lookup returns CDR1 SGDLS and CDR2 YYNGEE. V shed 4 bases and J shed 15 bases, with 8 bases lying between them.

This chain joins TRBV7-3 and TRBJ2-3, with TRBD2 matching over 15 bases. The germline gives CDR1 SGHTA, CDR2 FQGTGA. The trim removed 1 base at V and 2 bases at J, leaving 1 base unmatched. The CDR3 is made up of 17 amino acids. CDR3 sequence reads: CASSLRTSGGVTDTQYF. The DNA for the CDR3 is TGTGCCAGCAGCTTAAGGACTAGCGGGGGGGTCACAGATACGCAGTATTTT.

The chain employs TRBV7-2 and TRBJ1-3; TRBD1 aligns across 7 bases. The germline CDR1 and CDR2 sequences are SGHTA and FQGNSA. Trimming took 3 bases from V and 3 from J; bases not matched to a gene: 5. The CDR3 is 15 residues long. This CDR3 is CASSFWDRGGNTIYF. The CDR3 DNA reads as TGTGCCAGCAGCTTCTGGGACAGAGGTGGAAACACCATATATTTT.

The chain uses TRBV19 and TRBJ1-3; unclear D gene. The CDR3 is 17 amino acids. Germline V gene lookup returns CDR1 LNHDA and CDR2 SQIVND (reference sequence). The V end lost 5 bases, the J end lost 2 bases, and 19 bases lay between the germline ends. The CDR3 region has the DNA TGTGCCAGTAGTTTTGGTCGGGGAAAGTTAACTGGAAACACCATATATTTT. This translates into CASSFGRGKLTGNTIYF.